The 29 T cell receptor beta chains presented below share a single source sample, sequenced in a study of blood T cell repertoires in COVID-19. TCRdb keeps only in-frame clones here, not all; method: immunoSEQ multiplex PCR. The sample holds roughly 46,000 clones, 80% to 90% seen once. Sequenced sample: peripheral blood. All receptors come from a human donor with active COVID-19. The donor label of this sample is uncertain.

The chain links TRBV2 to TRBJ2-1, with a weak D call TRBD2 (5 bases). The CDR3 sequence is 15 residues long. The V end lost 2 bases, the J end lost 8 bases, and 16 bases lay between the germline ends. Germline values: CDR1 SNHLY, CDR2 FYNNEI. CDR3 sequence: CASSERLAGADEQFF. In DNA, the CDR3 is TGTGCCAGCAGTGAAAGGCTAGCAGGTGCCGATGAGCAGTTCTTC.

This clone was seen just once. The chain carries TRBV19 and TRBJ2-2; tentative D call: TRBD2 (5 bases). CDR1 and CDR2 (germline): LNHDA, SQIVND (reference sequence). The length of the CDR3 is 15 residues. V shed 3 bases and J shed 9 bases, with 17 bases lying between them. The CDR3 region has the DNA TGTGCCAGTAGTATCACTGGACTGAGTTCCCGGGAGCTGTTTTTT. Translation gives CASSITGLSSRELFF.

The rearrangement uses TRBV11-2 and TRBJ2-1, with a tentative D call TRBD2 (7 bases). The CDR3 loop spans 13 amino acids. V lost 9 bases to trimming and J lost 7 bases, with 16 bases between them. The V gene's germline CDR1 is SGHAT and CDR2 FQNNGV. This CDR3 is CASQEGGRNEQFF. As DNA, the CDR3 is TGTGCCAGTCAAGAGGGGGGGCGTAATGAGCAGTTCTTC.

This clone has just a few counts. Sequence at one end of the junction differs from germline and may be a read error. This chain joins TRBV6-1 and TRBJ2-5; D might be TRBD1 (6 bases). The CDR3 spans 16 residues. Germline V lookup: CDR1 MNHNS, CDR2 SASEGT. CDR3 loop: CASREGVWQGFGTQYF. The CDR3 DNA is TGTGCCAGCAGGGAAGGGGTTTGGCAGGGGTTTGGGACCCAGTACTTC.

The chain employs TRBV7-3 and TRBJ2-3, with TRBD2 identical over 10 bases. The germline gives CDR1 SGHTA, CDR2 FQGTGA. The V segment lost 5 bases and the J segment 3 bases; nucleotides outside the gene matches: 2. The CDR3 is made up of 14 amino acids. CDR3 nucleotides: TGTGCCAGCAGCCCGGGACTAGCGACAGATACGCAGTATTTT. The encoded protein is CASSPGLATDTQYF. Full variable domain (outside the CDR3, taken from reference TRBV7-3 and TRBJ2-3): GAGVSQTPSNKVTEKGKYVELRCDPISGHTALYWYRQSLGQGPEFLIYFQGTGAADDSGLPNDRFFAVRPEGSVSTLKIQRTERGDSAVYLCASSPGLATDTQYFGPGTRLTVL.

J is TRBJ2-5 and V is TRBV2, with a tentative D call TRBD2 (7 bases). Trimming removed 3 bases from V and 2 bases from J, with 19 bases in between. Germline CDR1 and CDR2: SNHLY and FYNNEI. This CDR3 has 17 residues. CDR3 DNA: TGTGCCAGCAGTGATTCGCAGGGGATCGGGGGGCAAGAGACCCAGTACTTC. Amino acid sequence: CASSDSQGIGGQETQYF.

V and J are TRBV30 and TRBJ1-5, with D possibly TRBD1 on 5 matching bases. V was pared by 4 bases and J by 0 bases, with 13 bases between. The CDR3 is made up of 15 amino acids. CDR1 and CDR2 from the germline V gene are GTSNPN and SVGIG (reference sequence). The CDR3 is CAWMGTDDSNQPQHF. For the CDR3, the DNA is TGTGCCTGGATGGGGACTGATGATAGCAATCAGCCCCAGCATTTT.

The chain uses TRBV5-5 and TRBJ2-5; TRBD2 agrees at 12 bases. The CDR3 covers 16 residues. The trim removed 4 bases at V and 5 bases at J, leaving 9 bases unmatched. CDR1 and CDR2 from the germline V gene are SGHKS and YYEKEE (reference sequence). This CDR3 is CASSRTTSGSWETQYF. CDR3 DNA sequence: TGTGCCAGCAGCCGGACGACTAGCGGGAGTTGGGAGACCCAGTACTTC.

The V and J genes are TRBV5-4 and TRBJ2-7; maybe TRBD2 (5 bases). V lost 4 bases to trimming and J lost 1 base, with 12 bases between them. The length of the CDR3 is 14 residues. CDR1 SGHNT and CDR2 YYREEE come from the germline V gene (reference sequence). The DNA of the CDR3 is TGTGCCAGCAGCCAAACCGGGGTATCCTACGAGCAGTACTTC. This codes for CASSQTGVSYEQYF. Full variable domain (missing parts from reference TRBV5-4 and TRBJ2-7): ETGVTQSPTHLIKTRGQQVTLRCSSQSGHNTVSWYQQALGQGPQFIFQYYREEENGRGNFPPRFSGLQFPNYSSELNVNALELDDSALYLCASSQTGVSYEQYFGPGTRLTVT.

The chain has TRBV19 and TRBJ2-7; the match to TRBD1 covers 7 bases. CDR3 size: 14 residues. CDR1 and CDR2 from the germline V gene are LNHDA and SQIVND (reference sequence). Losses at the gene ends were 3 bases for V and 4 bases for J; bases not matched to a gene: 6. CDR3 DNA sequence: TGTGCCAGTAGTATCGGACAGGCGCCGTACGAGCAGTACTTC. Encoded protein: CASSIGQAPYEQYF.

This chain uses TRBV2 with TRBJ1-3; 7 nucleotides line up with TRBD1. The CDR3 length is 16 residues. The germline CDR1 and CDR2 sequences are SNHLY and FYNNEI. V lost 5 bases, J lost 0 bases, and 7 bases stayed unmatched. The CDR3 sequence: CASSNHRGSSGNTIYF. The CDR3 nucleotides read TGTGCCAGCAGTAATCACAGGGGTAGCTCTGGAAACACCATATATTTT.

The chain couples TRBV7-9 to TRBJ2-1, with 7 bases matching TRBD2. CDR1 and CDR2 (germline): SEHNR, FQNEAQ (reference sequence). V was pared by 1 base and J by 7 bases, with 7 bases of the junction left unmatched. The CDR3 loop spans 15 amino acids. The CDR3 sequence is CASSLGASGGNEQFF. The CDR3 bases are TGTGCCAGCAGCTTAGGGGCTAGCGGAGGGAATGAGCAGTTCTTC.

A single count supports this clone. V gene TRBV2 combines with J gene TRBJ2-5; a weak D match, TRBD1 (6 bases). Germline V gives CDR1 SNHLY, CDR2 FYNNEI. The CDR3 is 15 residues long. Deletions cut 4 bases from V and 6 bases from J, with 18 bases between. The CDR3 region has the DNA TGTGCCAGCAGTGGGACAGTGGAAGAGAGTAAGACCCAGTACTTC. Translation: CASSGTVEESKTQYF.

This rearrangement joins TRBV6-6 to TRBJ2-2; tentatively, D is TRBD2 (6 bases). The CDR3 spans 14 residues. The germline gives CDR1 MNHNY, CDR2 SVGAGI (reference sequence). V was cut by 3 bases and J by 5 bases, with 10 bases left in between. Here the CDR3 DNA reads TGTGCCAGCAGTTATACGGCGGGGACCGGGGAGCTGTTTTTT. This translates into CASSYTAGTGELFF.

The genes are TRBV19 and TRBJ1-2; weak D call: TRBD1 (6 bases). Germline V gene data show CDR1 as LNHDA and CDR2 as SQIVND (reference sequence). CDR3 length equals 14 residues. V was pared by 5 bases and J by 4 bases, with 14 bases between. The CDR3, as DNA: TGTGCCAGTAGTTTACAGGGAGTTGGCTATGGCTACACCTTC. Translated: CASSLQGVGYGYTF.

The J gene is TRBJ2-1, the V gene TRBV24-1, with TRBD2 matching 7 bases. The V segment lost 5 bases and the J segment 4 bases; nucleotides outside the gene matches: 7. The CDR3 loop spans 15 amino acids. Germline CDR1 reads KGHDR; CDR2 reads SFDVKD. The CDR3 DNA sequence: TGTGCCACCAGTGTAGTTGCGGGAGAGTACAATGAGCAGTTCTTC. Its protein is CATSVVAGEYNEQFF.

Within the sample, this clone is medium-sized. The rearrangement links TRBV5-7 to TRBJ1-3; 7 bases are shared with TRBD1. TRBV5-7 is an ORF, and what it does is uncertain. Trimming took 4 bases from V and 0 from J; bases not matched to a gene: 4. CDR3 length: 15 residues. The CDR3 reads CASSVTGHSGNTIYF. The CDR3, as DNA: TGTGCCAGCAGCGTGACAGGGCACTCTGGAAACACCATATATTTT.

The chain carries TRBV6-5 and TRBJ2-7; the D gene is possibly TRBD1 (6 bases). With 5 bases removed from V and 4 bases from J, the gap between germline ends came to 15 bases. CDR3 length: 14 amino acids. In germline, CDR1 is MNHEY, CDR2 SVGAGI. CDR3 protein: CASSLGAGLYEQYF. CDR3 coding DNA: TGTGCCAGCAGTCTGGGGGCAGGGCTTTACGAGCAGTACTTC.

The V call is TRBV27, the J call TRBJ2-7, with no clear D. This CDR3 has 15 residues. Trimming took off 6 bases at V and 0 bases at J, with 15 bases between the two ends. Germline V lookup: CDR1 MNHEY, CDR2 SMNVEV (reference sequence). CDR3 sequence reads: CASSFVERSSYEQYF. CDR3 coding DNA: TGTGCCAGCAGCTTCGTCGAAAGGAGCTCCTACGAGCAGTACTTC.

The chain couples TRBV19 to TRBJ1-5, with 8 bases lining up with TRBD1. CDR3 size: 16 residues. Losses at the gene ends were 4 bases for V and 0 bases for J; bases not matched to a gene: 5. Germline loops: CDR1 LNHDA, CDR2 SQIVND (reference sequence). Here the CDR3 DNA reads TGTGCCAGTAGTAGACAGACAGGGGTTAGCAATCAGCCCCAGCATTTT. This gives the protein CASSRQTGVSNQPQHF.

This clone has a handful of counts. The CDR3 reads CASSYNRISQETQYF. In DNA, the CDR3 is TGTGCCAGCAGCTATAACAGGATATCTCAAGAGACCCAGTACTTC. The chain combines TRBV3-1 (or the pseudogene TRBV3-2) with TRBJ2-5, with a tentative D call TRBD1 (5 bases). This CDR3 has 15 amino acids. The V end lost 5 bases, the J end lost 2 bases, and 15 bases lay between the germline ends. The germline V gene encodes CDR1 LGHDT and CDR2 YNNKEL (reference sequence).

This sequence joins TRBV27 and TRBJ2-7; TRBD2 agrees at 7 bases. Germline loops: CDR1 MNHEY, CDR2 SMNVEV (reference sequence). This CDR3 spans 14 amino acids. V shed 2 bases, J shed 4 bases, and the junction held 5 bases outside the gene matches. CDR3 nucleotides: TGTGCCAGCAGTTTAAAAGGGAGGGATTACGAGCAGTACTTC. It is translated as CASSLKGRDYEQYF.

CDR3 sequence reads: CASSRSSGNTIYF. CDR3 nucleotide sequence: TGTGCCAGCAGCAGGAGCTCTGGAAACACCATATATTTT. V is TRBV6-2 or TRBV6-3 and J is TRBJ1-3; D not resolved. The CDR3 contains 13 residues. Deletions cut 6 bases from V and 0 bases from J, with 6 bases between. The germline V gene has CDR1 MNHEY and CDR2 SVGEGT.

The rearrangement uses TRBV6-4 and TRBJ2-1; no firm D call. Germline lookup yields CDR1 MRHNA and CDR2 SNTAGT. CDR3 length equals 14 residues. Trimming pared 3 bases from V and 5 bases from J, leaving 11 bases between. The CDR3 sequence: CASSEEVSNNEQFF. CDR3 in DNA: TGTGCCAGCAGTGAAGAAGTCAGTAACAATGAGCAGTTCTTC.

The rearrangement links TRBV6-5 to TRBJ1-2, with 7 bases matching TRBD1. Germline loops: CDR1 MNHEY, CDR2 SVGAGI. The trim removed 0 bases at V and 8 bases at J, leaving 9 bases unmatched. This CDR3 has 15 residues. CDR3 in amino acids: CASSYSPRDSGGYTF. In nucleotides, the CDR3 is TGTGCCAGCAGTTACTCTCCCCGGGACAGCGGGGGCTACACCTTC.

The CDR3 reads CASSPQGASNQPQHF. CDR3 sequence (DNA): TGTGCCAGCAGTCCACAGGGGGCTAGCAATCAGCCCCAGCATTTT. The chain joins TRBV2 to TRBJ1-5, with 9 bases that match TRBD1. This CDR3 has 15 amino acids. Trimming took 5 bases from V and 0 from J; bases not matched to a gene: 2. Germline CDR1 SNHLY, CDR2 FYNNEI.

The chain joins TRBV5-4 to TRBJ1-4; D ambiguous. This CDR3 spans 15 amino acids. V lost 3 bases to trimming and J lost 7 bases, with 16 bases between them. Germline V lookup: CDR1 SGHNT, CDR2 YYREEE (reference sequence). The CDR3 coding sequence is TGTGCCAGCAGCTCCTACAGTACGGCGCGTGAAAAACTGTTTTTT. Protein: CASSSYSTAREKLFF. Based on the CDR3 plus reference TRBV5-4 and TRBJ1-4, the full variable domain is ETGVTQSPTHLIKTRGQQVTLRCSSQSGHNTVSWYQQALGQGPQFIFQYYREEENGRGNFPPRFSGLQFPNYSSELNVNALELDDSALYLCASSSYSTAREKLFFGSGTQLSVL.

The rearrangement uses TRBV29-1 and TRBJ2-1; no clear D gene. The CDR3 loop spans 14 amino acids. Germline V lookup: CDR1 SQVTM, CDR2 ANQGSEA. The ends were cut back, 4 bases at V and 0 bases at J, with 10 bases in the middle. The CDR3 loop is CSVAVPNSYNEQFF. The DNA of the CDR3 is TGCAGCGTTGCGGTTCCAAACTCCTACAATGAGCAGTTCTTC.

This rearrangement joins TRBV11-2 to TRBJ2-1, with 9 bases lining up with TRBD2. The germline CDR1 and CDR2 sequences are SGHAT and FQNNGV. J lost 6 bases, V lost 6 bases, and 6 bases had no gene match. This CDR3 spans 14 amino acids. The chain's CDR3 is CASRLGGRANEQFF. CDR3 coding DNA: TGTGCCAGCAGGCTGGGCGGGAGGGCCAATGAGCAGTTCTTC.